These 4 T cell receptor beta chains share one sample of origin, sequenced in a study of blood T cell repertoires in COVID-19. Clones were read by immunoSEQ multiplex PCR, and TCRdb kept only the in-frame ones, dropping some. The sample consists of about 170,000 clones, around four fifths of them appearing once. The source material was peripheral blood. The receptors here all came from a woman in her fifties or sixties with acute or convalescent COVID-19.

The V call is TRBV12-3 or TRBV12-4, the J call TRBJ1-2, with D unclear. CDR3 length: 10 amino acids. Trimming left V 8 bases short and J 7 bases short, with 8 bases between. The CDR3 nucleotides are TGTGCCAGCGGCCCATTTGGCTACACCTTC. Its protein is CASGPFGYTF.

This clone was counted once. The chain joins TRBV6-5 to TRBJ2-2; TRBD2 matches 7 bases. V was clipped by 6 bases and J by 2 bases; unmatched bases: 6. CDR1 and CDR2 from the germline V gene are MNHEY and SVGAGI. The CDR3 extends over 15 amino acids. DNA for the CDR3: TGTGCCAGCAGAGCCTCTAGCGGAAACACCGGGGAGCTGTTTTTT. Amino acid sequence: CASRASSGNTGELFF.

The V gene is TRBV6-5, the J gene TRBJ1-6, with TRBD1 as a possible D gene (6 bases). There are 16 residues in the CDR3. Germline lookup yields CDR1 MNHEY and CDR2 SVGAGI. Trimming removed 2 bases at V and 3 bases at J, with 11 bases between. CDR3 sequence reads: CASSYLSGHYNSPLHF. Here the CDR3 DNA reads TGTGCCAGCAGTTACCTCTCGGGACACTATAATTCACCCCTCCACTTT.

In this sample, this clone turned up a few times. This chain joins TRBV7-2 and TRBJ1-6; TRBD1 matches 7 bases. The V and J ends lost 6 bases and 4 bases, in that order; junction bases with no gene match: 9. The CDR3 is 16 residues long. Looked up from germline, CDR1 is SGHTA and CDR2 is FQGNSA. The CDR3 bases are TGTGCCAGCAGGGAGAGGGGGCAACAATATAATTCACCCCTCCACTTT. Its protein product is CASRERGQQYNSPLHF.